The clone carrying this TCR beta chain was seen many times. The antigen remains unidentified. CDR3 length: 17 amino acids. V was clipped by 3 bases and J by 1 base, with 18 bases between them. Germline CDR1 reads SGHAT; CDR2 reads FQDESV (reference sequence). The data belong to a study of metastatic and nonmetastatic thyroid tumors. Broader study findings: Within blood and tumor, benign nodules reportedly had significantly lower TCR beta diversity than malignant thyroid tumors did.

TCRdb re-analyzed the PCR reads through MiXCR. The top ten clones hold roughly 12% of a sample with 15,000 to 20,000 clones, approximately 30% of them seen once. The entire patient cohort was treatment-naive prior to thyroid surgery. Material: tumor tissue. The chain uses TRBV11-1 and TRBJ1-1; no firm D call. This TCR was sampled from a male donor with papillary thyroid cancer or a benign thyroid nodule (not recorded which). Some clones in this sample may be carry-over from other donors' samples. The CDR3 DNA reads as TGTGCCAGCAGCTTTACTTTGGCCAAGGGAGAGAACACTGAAGCTTTCTTT. Translated: CASSFTLAKGENTEAFF.